Listed below are T cell receptor beta chains from one sample, sequenced in a study of a mutant IDH1 vaccine in newly diagnosed glioma. The method was immunoSEQ multiplex PCR; TCRdb's version includes in-frame clones alone and lacks a portion of them. The data contain 50,000 to 65,000 clones, roughly 90% of them singletons. Their antigens are not known. The sample in question was PBMCs, obtained from a glioma patient whose treatment included an IDH1 peptide vaccine. The source is a man over 45 with glioma. Each CDR3 is given with its conserved first and last residue. The order of the fields is J gene, V gene, D gene, CDR3 DNA, CDR3 protein. A D gene is named only where the DNA matches it firmly.

J gene: TRBJ2-1; V gene: TRBV7-9; D gene: TRBD1; CDR3 DNA: TGTGCCAGCACCAACAGGGGGCTTAGTGAGCAGTTCTTC; CDR3 protein: CASTNRGLSEQFF
J gene: TRBJ1-4; V gene: TRBV10-1; D gene: TRBD1; CDR3 DNA: TGCGCCAGCAGTGAGTCGGCAGGGGGTGATGAAAAACTGTTTTTT; CDR3 protein: CASSESAGGDEKLFF
J gene: TRBJ2-7; V gene: TRBV30; D gene: TRBD2; CDR3 DNA: TGTGCCTGGAGCTTTAATAGCGGGAGAGCCTACGAGCAGTACTTC; CDR3 protein: CAWSFNSGRAYEQYF
J gene: TRBJ2-7; V gene: TRBV5-1; D gene: -; CDR3 DNA: TGCGCCAGCAGCGTACAAGGGACGTACTCCTACGAGCAGTACTTC; CDR3 protein: CASSVQGTYSYEQYF
J gene: TRBJ1-6; V gene: TRBV10-3; D gene: -; CDR3 DNA: TGTGCCATCAGTGAGTCGGGAGGGACCTCACCCCTCCACTTT; CDR3 protein: CAISESGGTSPLHF
J gene: TRBJ2-5; V gene: TRBV7-8; D gene: -; CDR3 DNA: TGTGCCAGCAGCCTACAGCAAAGAGAGACCCAGTACTTC; CDR3 protein: CASSLQQRETQYF
J gene: TRBJ1-5; V gene: TRBV14; D gene: -; CDR3 DNA: TGTGCCAGCAGCCAAGGAGGGGCTCAGCCCCAGCATTTT; CDR3 protein: CASSQGGAQPQHF
J gene: TRBJ2-3; V gene: TRBV4-1; D gene: TRBD2; CDR3 DNA: TGCGCCAGCAGCCACGACGTAGGGAGGCGGGGGGGCTTGAATACGCAGTATTTT; CDR3 protein: CASSHDVGRRGGLNTQYF
J gene: TRBJ2-5; V gene: TRBV5-1; D gene: -; CDR3 DNA: TGCGCCAGCAGCTTGGAGGGGCTGGAGACCCAGTACTTC; CDR3 protein: CASSLEGLETQYF
J gene: TRBJ2-1; V gene: TRBV25-1; D gene: TRBD2; CDR3 DNA: TGTGCCAGCAGTGAGAACGCGGGAGGGGGAGGGCGTCTCAATGAGCAGTTCTTC; CDR3 protein: CASSENAGGGGRLNEQFF
J gene: TRBJ2-1; V gene: TRBV2; D gene: TRBD2; CDR3 DNA: TGTGCCAGCAGTGGGCCGGATTCTAGCGGGAGCTCCTACAATGAGCAGTTCTTC; CDR3 protein: CASSGPDSSGSSYNEQFF